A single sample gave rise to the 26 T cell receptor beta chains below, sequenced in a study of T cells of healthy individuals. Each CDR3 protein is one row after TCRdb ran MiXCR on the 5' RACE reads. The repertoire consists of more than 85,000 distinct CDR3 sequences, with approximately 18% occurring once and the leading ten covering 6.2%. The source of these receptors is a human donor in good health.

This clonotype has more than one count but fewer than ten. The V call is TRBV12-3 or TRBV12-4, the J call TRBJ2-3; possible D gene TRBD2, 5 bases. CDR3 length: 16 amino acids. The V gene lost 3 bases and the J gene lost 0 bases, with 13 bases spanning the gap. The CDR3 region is CASSLIFGESTDTQYF. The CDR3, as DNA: TGTGCCAGCAGTTTGATCTTCGGGGAGAGCACAGATACGCAGTATTTT.

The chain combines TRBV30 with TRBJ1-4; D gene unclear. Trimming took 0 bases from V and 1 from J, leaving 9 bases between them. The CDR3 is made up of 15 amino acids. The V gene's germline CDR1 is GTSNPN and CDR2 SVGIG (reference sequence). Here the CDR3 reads CAWSVLGGTNEKLFF. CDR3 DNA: TGTGCCTGGAGTGTACTAGGAGGAACTAATGAAAAACTGTTTTTT.

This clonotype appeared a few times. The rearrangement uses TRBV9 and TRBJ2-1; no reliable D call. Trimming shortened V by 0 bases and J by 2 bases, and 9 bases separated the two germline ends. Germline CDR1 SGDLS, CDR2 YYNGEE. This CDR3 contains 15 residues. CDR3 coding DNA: TGTGCCAGCAGCGTAGATGTAGGAGCCTACAATGAGCAGTTCTTC. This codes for CASSVDVGAYNEQFF.

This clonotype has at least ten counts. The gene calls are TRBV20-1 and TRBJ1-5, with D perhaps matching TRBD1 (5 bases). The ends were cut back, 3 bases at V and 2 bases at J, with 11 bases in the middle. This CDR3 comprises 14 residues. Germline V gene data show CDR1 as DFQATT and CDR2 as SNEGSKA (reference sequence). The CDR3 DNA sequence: TGCAGTGCTAGCGGACAAGGCGGCAATCAGCCCCAGCATTTT. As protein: CSASGQGGNQPQHF.

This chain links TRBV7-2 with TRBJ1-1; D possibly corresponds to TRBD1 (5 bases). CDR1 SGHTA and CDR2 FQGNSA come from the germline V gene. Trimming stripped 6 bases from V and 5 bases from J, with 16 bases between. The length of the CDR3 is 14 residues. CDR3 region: CASSKRQGRTEAFF. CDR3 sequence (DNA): TGTGCCAGCAGTAAGAGGCAGGGTAGGACTGAAGCTTTCTTT.

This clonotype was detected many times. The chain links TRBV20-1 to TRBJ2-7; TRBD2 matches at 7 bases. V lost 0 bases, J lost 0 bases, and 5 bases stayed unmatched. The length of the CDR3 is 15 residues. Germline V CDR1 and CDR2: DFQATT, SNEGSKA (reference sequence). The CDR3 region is CSARDPWGGSYEQYF. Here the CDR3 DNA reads TGCAGTGCTAGAGACCCTTGGGGGGGCTCCTACGAGCAGTACTTC.

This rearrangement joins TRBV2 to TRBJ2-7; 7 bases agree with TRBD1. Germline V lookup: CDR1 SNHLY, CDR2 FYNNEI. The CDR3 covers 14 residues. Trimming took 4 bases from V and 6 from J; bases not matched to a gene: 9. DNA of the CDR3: TGTGCCAGCAGTGGACAGGGCCGTCCCACCGAGCAGTACTTC. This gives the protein CASSGQGRPTEQYF.

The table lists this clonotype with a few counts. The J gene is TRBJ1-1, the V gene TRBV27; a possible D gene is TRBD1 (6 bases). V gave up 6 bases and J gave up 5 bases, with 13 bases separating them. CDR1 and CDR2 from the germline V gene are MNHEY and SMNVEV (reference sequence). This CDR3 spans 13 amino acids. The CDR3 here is CASRPDSETEAFF. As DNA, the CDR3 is TGTGCCAGCAGACCGGACAGTGAGACTGAAGCTTTCTTT.

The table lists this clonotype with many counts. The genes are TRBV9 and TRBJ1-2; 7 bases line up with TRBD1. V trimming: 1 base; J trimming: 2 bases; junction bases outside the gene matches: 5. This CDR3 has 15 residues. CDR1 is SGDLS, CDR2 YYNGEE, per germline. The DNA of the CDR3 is TGTGCCAGCAGCGTACGACAGGGAGGGAACTATGGCTACACCTTC. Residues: CASSVRQGGNYGYTF.

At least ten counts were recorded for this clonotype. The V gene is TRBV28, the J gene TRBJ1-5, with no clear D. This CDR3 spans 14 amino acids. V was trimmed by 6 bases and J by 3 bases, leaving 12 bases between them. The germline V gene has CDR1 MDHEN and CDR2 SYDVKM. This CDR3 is CASSPVGNNQPQHF. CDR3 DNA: TGTGCCAGCAGCCCCGTGGGGAACAATCAGCCCCAGCATTTT.

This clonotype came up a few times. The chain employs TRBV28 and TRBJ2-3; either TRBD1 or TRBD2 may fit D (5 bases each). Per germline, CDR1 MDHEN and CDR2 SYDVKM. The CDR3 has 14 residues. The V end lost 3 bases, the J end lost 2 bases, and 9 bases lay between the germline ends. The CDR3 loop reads CASSLGTHTDTQYF. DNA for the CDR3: TGTGCCAGCAGTTTGGGGACCCACACAGATACGCAGTATTTT.

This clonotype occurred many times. This CDR3 is CASQGARGSPLHF. CDR3 DNA sequence: TGTGCCTCACAGGGGGCCCGCGGTTCACCCCTCCACTTT. The chain is built from TRBV30 and TRBJ1-6, with 9 bases that match TRBD1. Germline V gene lookup returns CDR1 GTSNPN and CDR2 SVGIG (reference sequence). V gave up 7 bases and J gave up 9 bases; unmatched junction bases: 7. The CDR3 spans 13 residues.

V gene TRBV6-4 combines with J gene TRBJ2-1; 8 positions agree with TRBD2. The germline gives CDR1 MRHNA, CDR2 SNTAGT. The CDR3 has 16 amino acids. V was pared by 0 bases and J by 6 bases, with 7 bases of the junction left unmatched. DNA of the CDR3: TGTGCCAGCAGTGACTCGAGGCGGGAGGAGGTCAATGAGCAGTTCTTC. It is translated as CASSDSRREEVNEQFF.

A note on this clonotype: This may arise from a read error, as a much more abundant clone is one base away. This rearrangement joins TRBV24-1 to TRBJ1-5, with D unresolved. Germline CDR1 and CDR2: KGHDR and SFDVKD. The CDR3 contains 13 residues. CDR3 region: CATSVGKNPPQHF. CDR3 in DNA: TGTGCCACCAGTGTGGGTAAGAATCCGCCCCAGCATTTT.

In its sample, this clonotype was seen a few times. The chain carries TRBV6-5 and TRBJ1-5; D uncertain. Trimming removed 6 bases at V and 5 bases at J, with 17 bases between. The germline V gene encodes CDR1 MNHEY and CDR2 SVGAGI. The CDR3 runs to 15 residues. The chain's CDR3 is CASSLTPGPHQPQHF. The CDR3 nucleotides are TGTGCCAGCAGCCTCACCCCCGGGCCCCATCAGCCCCAGCATTTT.

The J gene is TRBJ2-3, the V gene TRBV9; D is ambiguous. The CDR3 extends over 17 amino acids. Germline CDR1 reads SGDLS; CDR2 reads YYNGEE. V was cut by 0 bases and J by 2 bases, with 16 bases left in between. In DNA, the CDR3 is TGTGCCAGCAGCGTAGAACGTAACCAAGGCTTCACAGATACGCAGTATTTT. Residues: CASSVERNQGFTDTQYF.

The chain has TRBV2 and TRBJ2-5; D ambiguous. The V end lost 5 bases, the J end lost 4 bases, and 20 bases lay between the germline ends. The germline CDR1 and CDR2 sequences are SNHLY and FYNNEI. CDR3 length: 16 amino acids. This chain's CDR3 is CASSRRLGNSVETQYF. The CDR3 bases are TGTGCCAGCAGTCGACGGCTAGGGAACTCCGTAGAGACCCAGTACTTC.

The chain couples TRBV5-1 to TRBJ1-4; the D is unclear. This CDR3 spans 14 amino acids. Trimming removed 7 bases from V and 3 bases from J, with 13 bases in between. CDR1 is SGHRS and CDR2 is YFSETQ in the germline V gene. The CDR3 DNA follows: TGCGCCAGCCGCCTACTAGAAGCTAATGAAAAACTGTTTTTT. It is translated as CASRLLEANEKLFF.

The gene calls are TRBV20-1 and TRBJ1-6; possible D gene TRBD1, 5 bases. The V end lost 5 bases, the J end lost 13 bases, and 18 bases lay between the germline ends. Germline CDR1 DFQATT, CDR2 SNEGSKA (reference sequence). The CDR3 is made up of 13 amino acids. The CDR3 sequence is CSAVDRLDRPLHF. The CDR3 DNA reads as TGCAGTGCTGTAGACAGACTGGATAGGCCCCTCCACTTT.

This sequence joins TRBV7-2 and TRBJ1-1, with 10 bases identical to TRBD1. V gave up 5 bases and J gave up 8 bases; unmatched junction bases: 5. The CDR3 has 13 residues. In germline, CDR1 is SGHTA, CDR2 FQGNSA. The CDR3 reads CASSLRDRGEAFF. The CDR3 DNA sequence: TGTGCCAGCAGCCTCCGGGACAGGGGAGAAGCTTTCTTT.

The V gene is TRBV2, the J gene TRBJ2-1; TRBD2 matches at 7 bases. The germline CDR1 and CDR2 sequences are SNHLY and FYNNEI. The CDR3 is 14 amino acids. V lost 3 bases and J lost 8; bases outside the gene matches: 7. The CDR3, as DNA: TGTGCCAGCAGTGAGGTTACTAGCGATGATGAGCAGTTCTTC. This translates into CASSEVTSDDEQFF.

Here the CDR3 reads CASSVRPTSTDTQYF. The CDR3 coding sequence is TGTGCCAGCAGCGTTAGGCCGACGAGCACAGATACGCAGTATTTT. The rearrangement uses TRBV7-2 and TRBJ2-3, with D hard to call. Germline CDR1 is SGHTA and CDR2 is FQGNSA. Trimming left V 5 bases short and J 0 bases short, with 12 bases between. CDR3 length: 15 residues.

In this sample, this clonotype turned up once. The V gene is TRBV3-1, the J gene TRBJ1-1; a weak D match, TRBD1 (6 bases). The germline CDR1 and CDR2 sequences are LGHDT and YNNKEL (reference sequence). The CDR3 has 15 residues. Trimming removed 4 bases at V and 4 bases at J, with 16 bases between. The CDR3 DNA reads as TGTGCCAGCAGCCCTGGTACAGGGCGGGTCACTGAAGCTTTCTTT. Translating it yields CASSPGTGRVTEAFF.

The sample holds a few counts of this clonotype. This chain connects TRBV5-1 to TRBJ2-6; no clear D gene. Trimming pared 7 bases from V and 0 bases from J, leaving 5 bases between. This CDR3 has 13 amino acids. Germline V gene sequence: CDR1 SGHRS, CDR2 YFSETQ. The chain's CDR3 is CASGFSGANVLTF. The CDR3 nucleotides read TGCGCCAGCGGGTTCTCTGGGGCCAACGTCCTGACTTTC.

CDR3 in DNA: TGTGCCAGCAGTTACAGTGTTAGCAGCCTAACTAGCACAGATACGCAGTATTTT. Protein sequence: CASSYSVSSLTSTDTQYF. The rearrangement joins TRBV6-5 to TRBJ2-3; D gene uncertain. This CDR3 comprises 18 residues. Trimming left V 2 bases short and J 0 bases short, with 18 bases between. CDR1 is MNHEY and CDR2 is SVGAGI in the germline V gene.

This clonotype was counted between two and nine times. The CDR3 spells CASSAMDRQYNEQFF. The CDR3, as DNA: TGTGCCAGCAGCGCCATGGACCGGCAGTACAATGAGCAGTTCTTC. The chain recombines TRBV7-9 with TRBJ2-1, with D hard to call. Germline V gene lookup returns CDR1 SEHNR and CDR2 FQNEAQ (reference sequence). V was clipped by 5 bases and J by 4 bases, with 15 bases between them. CDR3 length: 15 residues.